Each of the 15 T cell receptor beta chains below was sequenced from the same sample in a study of shared clonotypes between healthy human individuals. The assay was immunoSEQ multiplex PCR, and TCRdb's table has in-frame clones only and misses some. The repertoire consists of 550,000 to 850,000 clones, with roughly 72% occurring once and the leading ten covering under 2%. Sequencing was done on a sample of memory CD4+ T cells sorted from blood. Subset denoted: CD45RA-negative fraction. These receptor sequences come from a woman between 25 and 40 years old in good health.

The gene calls are TRBV7-2 and TRBJ1-2; D is ambiguous. This CDR3 contains 17 residues. The germline gives CDR1 SGHTA, CDR2 FQGNSA. Deletions cut 1 base from V and 1 base from J, with 16 bases between. CDR3 nucleotide sequence: TGTGCCAGCAGCTTAGAGTCAGCTAACCCCCTTAACTATGGCTACACCTTC. This codes for CASSLESANPLNYGYTF.

The J gene is TRBJ1-2, the V gene TRBV9; D unresolved. V dropped 0 bases and J dropped 7 bases, with 13 bases sitting between them. Germline values: CDR1 SGDLS, CDR2 YYNGEE. This CDR3 is built from 14 residues. The CDR3 loop is CASSVDLVTGGYTF. The CDR3, as DNA: TGTGCCAGCAGCGTAGATCTGGTTACGGGTGGCTACACCTTC. The full variable domain, completed using reference TRBV9 and TRBJ1-2, is DSGVTQTPKHLITATGQRVTLRCSPRSGDLSVYWYQQSLDQGLQFLIQYYNGEERAKGNILERFSAQQFPDLHSELNLSSLELGDSALYFCASSVDLVTGGYTFGSGTRLTVV.

CDR3 sequence: CASSERSPTSVPYEQYF. The DNA of the CDR3 is TGTGCCAGCAGTGAACGAAGTCCGACTAGCGTGCCCTACGAGCAGTACTTC. The chain recombines TRBV6-1 with TRBJ2-7; 8 nucleotides agree with TRBD2. V was clipped by 2 bases and J by 2 bases; unmatched bases: 11. Germline V gene lookup returns CDR1 MNHNS and CDR2 SASEGT. The CDR3 consists of 17 residues.

The chain combines TRBV27 with TRBJ1-2; 7 bases align to TRBD1. Germline assignment: CDR1 MNHEY and CDR2 SMNVEV (reference sequence). Trimming at V came to 6 bases and at J to 2 bases, leaving 6 bases not matched to a gene. The CDR3 extends over 14 amino acids. The CDR3, as DNA: TGTGCCAGCAGCCGGGACAGCCGGAACTATGGCTACACCTTC. Its protein is CASSRDSRNYGYTF.

In this sample, this clone turned up a few times. The V call is TRBV12-2, the J call TRBJ1-5. TRBV12-2 is deemed a pseudogene. The CDR3 is 16 residues long. The CDR3 region is CASRLDRLHGNQPQHF. CDR3 DNA: TGTGCAAGTCGCTTAGACAGACTCCACGGGAATCAGCCCCAGCATTTT.

The CDR3 nucleotides read TGTGCCAGCCGCATCAGCCCAGGGGTTGGCTACACCTTC. Translated, it gives CASRISPGVGYTF. V gene TRBV2 combines with J gene TRBJ1-2; a weak D match, TRBD1 (6 bases). CDR3 length: 13 amino acids. Germline lookup yields CDR1 SNHLY and CDR2 FYNNEI. V was pared by 8 bases and J by 7 bases, with 17 bases between. Complete variable domain (other parts from reference TRBV2 and TRBJ1-2): EPEVTQTPSHQVTQMGQEVILRCVPISNHLYFYWYRQILGQKVEFLVSFYNNEISEKSEIFDDQFSVERPDGSNFTLKIRSTKLEDSAMYFCASRISPGVGYTFGSGTRLTVV.

The table lists this clone with a count of one. The chain has TRBV27 and TRBJ2-3; D is unresolved. Germline V gives CDR1 MNHEY, CDR2 SMNVEV (reference sequence). Trimming took off 1 base at V and 2 bases at J, with 4 bases between the two ends. CDR3 size: 13 residues. CDR3 nucleotide sequence: TGTGCCAGCAGTTTATGGGTCACAGATACGCAGTATTTT. Its translation: CASSLWVTDTQYF.

This chain joins TRBV7-2 and TRBJ2-1; either TRBD1 or TRBD2 may supply D (5 bases each). Between the trimmed V and J ends, which lost 7 bases and 8 bases, there was a span of 15 bases. The germline CDR1 and CDR2 sequences are SGHTA and FQGNSA. This CDR3 contains 13 residues. CDR3 in DNA: TGTGCCAGCACCACCCTAAGGGGAGATGAGCAGTTCTTC. This codes for CASTTLRGDEQFF.

CDR3 bases: TGTGCCTGGACTGAACAGGTTCGTCCACCCCTCCACTTT. Its translation is CAWTEQVRPPLHF. The chain carries TRBV30 and TRBJ1-6; TRBD1 might be the D (5 bases). Trimming pared 4 bases from V and 11 bases from J, leaving 15 bases between. The length of the CDR3 is 13 residues. CDR1 and CDR2 (germline): GTSNPN, SVGIG (reference sequence).

The chain couples TRBV2 to TRBJ2-1, with no clear D. CDR1 and CDR2 from the germline V gene are SNHLY and FYNNEI. The germline V and J ends were trimmed by 1 base and 7 bases, with 8 bases remaining between them. CDR3 length equals 13 residues. The CDR3 region has the DNA TGTGCCAGCAGTGAAGAGACACGGAATGAGCAGTTCTTC. Its translation is CASSEETRNEQFF.

Worth noting for this clone: An end of the junction does not agree with germline; a read error may underlie this. The chain recombines TRBV2 with TRBJ1-2, with D possibly matching TRBD1 (5 bases). CDR3 length: 14 amino acids. Germline V gene data show CDR1 as SNHLY and CDR2 as FYNNEI. The CDR3 spells CASSEAGGYYGYTF. CDR3 coding DNA: TGTGCCAGCAGTGAAGCTGGGGGGTACTACGGCTACACCTTC.

V and J are TRBV5-1 and TRBJ2-6; D is unresolved. The CDR3 loop spans 15 amino acids. The germline V gene has CDR1 SGHRS and CDR2 YFSETQ. V was shortened by 4 bases and J by 0 bases, with 8 bases between the two germline ends. The DNA of the CDR3 is TGCGCCAGCAGCCGAGATACCTCTGGGGCCAACGTCCTGACTTTC. This codes for CASSRDTSGANVLTF.

The chain joins TRBV28 to TRBJ1-3; 9 nucleotides align to TRBD1. After removal of 5 bases from V and 1 base from J, the junction contained 6 bases not matched to a gene. The length of the CDR3 is 16 residues. CDR1 and CDR2 from the germline V gene are MDHEN and SYDVKM. CDR3 loop: CASSGGTGWSGNTIYF. CDR3 in DNA: TGTGCCAGCAGTGGGGGGACAGGGTGGTCTGGAAACACCATATATTTT.

The chain carries TRBV11-3 and TRBJ2-1, with 10 nucleotides matching TRBD2. This CDR3 has 17 residues. CDR1 is SGHNT and CDR2 is YENEEA in the germline V gene. With 0 bases clipped from V and 4 bases from J, the junction kept 6 bases outside the gene matches. CDR3 sequence reads: CASSLDGGAGGYNEQFF. In nucleotides, the CDR3 is TGTGCCAGCAGCTTAGACGGCGGAGCGGGGGGGTACAATGAGCAGTTCTTC.

V usage is TRBV19 and J usage is TRBJ1-1; D uncertain. CDR3 length: 15 amino acids. Trimming shortened V by 4 bases and J by 0 bases, and 12 bases separated the two germline ends. Germline values: CDR1 LNHDA, CDR2 SQIVND (reference sequence). CDR3 DNA sequence: TGTGCCAGTAGTACTCGGCGGACGGTGAACACTGAAGCTTTCTTT. It specifies CASSTRRTVNTEAFF.